A single T cell receptor beta chain is shown here with its context. Its antigen is not yet known. No much larger clone is present one base from it, and per-base qualities are unavailable. Collaborating institutions collected whole blood in K2EDTA tubes following their own protocols. For TCRbeta analysis, collaborator samples were shipped as frozen whole blood, as isolated PBMCs, or as DNA extracted from either sample type. The data were obtained in a study of blood T cell repertoires in COVID-19 (dated by TCRdb to the early 2020s). The study in broad terms: Collaborator samples came from the United States, Italy and Spain and covered acute and convalescent phases of COVID-19. Sample metadata almost always included a de-identified subject ID, COVID-19 status, age in years and sex. Samples came from the ongoing ImmuneRACE study (first 160 participants) plus 1,254 subjects from 6 global collaborators. Where available, HLA class I and class II types were taken from metadata supplied by the sample provider and were not determined by assay-based typing. The repertoires were released in a freely available public database meant as a resource for research on the immune response to SARS-CoV-2. The prospective study material was composed of cDNA or gDNA derived from T cells, B-cell-depleted T cells, or PBMCs. Subjects who had been exposed to COVID-19, were actively infected with it, or had recovered from it provided the deeply sampled blood TCRbeta repertoires that made up the dataset.

The germline V and J ends show losses of 10 bases and 2 bases respectively, and no gene match explains 11 bases of the junction. The germline V gene encodes CDR1 MNHNY and CDR2 SVGAGI (reference sequence). The CDR3 spans 14 residues, from the cysteine through the phenylalanine. The CDR3 DNA has 42 bases and is translated from base 1. The research as a whole found: Clinical and demographic metadata were provided uncurated, with the amount varying by source and participant.

TCRbeta CDR3 regions were amplified from genomic DNA using the immunoSEQ Assay, a bias-controlled multiplex PCR. On the authors' methods: Nucleated cell counts per sample were estimated from amplification of reference gene primers within the assay. To quantify the absolute abundance of each unique TCRbeta CDR3 rearrangement, sequence reads were collapsed and filtered. For each sample, productive Simpson clonality was calculated by taking the square root of Simpson's diversity index across productive rearrangements. In its TCRdb copy, this immuneACCESS table keeps in-frame sequences only and misses some clones. Where compared with another copy, unresolved V genes explain less than half of these, and the others have no known cause. The V and J calls and the clone size are those of that table, but D and trimming were determined from the DNA. The sample includes about 110,000 clones, with approximately 88% observed a single time. Clones ranked in the top ten supply over 2% of the sample.

The sequenced material came from peripheral blood. The receptor chain draws on TRBV6-6 and TRBJ2-7, and TRBD2 aligns with 7 junction nucleotides. The clonotype comes from a human donor in a cohort sampled during active COVID-19. The nucleotides are TGTGCCACCTCCGTCGAGGGGAGGGCCTACGAGCAGTACTTC. The resulting protein is CATSVEGRAYEQYF.